This T cell receptor (beta chain) came from a study of radiation and T cells in renal cell carcinoma. Overall study context: Nephrectomy followed 15 Gy stereotactic body radiation by 4 weeks.

Time point of the sample: baseline pretreatment blood. The treatment here: 15 Gy SBRT to primary tumor, nephrectomy 4 weeks later. Note on this clone: Its antigen is unidentified.

Some clones are missing from TCRdb's copy, which holds only in-frame ones; the method was immunoSEQ multiplex PCR. The repertoire holds over 85,000 clones, 65% to 85% seen once, with roughly 7% in the top ten. Whole-study findings and limits: Top tumor clonotypes rose in blood 2 weeks post-radiation, then contracted.

Germline V gene lookup returns CDR1 SGHAT and CDR2 FQNNGV. The CDR3 sequence is 13 residues long. The J segment lost 6 bases and the V segment lost 3 bases, leaving 5 bases of the junction unmatched. The chain carries TRBV11-2 and TRBJ2-7, with 7 bases matching TRBD2. The sample here was blood, taken from a patient whose treatment included radiotherapy and nephrectomy. This clonotype was obtained from a man aged 55-75 years with renal cell carcinoma. The CDR3: CASSLPGTTEQYF. The CDR3 DNA is TGTGCCAGCAGCTTGCCCGGGACTACCGAGCAGTACTTC.